A selection of T cell receptor beta chains follows, all from one sample in a study of T cell responses to AZD1222 COVID-19 vaccine. This table comes from immunoSEQ multiplex PCR, and its TCRdb copy is limited to in-frame clones, with some not included. The sample has approximately 100,000 clones, about 83% seen once; the top ten hold around 12%. The source was peripheral blood, collected on day 0 of AZD1222 vaccination. These receptors came from an adult in good health. CDR3s include the opening cysteine and the closing phenylalanine or tryptophan.

j_gene,v_gene,CDR3aa
TRBJ2-1,TRBV2,CASSEETGGGYEQFF
TRBJ1-3,TRBV5-6,CASSLGWRLIGNTIYF
TRBJ1-2,TRBV3-1/TRBV3-2,CASSQESLYGYTF
TRBJ2-1,TRBV29-1,CSVFGGSYNEQFF
TRBJ2-7,TRBV11-3,CATSPFSPPSSYEQYF
TRBJ2-1,TRBV28,CASSLIYNEQFF
TRBJ1-4,TRBV20-1,CSASQAGWGEKLFF
TRBJ2-1,TRBV6-5,CASSLRGIYNEQFF
TRBJ1-2,TRBV30,CAWSVRAGVYGYTF
TRBJ1-4,TRBV29-1,CSVRINRGLSEKLFF
TRBJ2-3,TRBV14,CASSPRARGTDTQYF
TRBJ2-5,TRBV5-4,CASSLTSGSRETQYF
TRBJ1-2,TRBV6-2/TRBV6-3,CASRRAAAPNGYTF
TRBJ2-7,TRBV7-2,CASALAALAGGNYEQYF
TRBJ2-1,TRBV2,CASSEKLLAGADEQFF
TRBJ2-3,TRBV2,CASTTSMGYTDTQYF
TRBJ1-5,TRBV19,CASSQNSNQPQHF